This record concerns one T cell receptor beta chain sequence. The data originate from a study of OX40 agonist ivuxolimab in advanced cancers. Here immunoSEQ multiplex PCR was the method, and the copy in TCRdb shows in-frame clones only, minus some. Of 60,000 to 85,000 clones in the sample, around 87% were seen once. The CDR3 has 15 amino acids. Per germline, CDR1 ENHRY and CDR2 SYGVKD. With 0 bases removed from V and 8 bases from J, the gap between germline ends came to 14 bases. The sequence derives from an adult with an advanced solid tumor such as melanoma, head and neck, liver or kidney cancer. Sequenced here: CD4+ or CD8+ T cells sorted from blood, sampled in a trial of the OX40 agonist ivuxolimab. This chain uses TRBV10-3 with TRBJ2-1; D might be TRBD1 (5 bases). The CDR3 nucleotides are TGTGCCATCAGTGAGTCGCAGGGCAGTTTTGATGAGCAGTTCTTC. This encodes CAISESQGSFDEQFF.